This T cell receptor (beta chain) was sequenced for a study of blood T cell repertoires in COVID-19. Study context: Collection of acute and convalescent COVID-19 samples took place in the United States, Italy and Spain. PBMCs, B-cell-depleted T cells, or T cells provided the cDNA or gDNA that made up the material.

The V end lost 0 bases, the J end lost 2 bases, and 19 bases lay between the germline ends. Germline loops: CDR1 SGHDN, CDR2 FVKESK. CDR3 size: 19 residues. Authors' processing steps: Estimation of nucleated cell counts was performed using reference gene primer amplification. Profiling relied on immunoSEQ multiplex PCR, and the TCRdb table lists in-frame clones only, not all of them. V and J calls and clone size are those listed in that table; D and trimming were worked out from the DNA. Among 300,000 or so clones, around nine tenths were seen once, and the ten largest hold 2% to 3%. Participants came from roughly 25 US areas, aged roughly 18 to 100 years.

The sequence was obtained from a man between 60 and 75 years old who had recovered from COVID-19. The sequencing sample was made of PBMCs or T cells enriched from blood (not recorded which). The chain links TRBV14 to TRBJ2-2, with D perhaps TRBD2 (6 bases). CDR3 nucleotide sequence: TGTGCCAGCAGCCAAGAAGCCCCGGTCCAACTAGCTAACACCGGGGAGCTGTTTTTT. It codes for CASSQEAPVQLANTGELFF.